This T cell receptor (beta chain) was captured by sequencing in a study of blood T cells in healthy people across ages. Then a second PCR, running roughly 7 to 11 cycles, was carried out with a sample-barcoded 5' primer and a J-beta primer mix. TCRdb re-derived calls from the 5' RACE reads in MiXCR, one entry per CDR3 protein. The sample gives about 720,000 distinct CDR3 sequences, just under 25% of which show up once; under 4.5% is in the top ten. Peripheral blood, about 9.4 milliliters per donor, was collected. This clonotype was detected only a few times. The V gene's germline CDR1 is MNHEY and CDR2 SVGAGI. The CDR3 loop spans 13 amino acids. V was shortened by 3 bases and J by 5 bases, with 10 bases between the two germline ends. These same data were also listed under a study on T cells of mothers and their children. That work adds: Per child, roughly 3.1 million TCR beta CDR3 reads were obtained, against over 9 million per mother.

The V gene is TRBV6-5, the J gene TRBJ1-2; D is ambiguous. The sequenced material came from blood. This receptor was obtained from a boy aged 5-17 years in good health. The CDR3 reads CASSYLDFYGYTF. The CDR3 DNA sequence: TGTGCCAGCAGTTATCTGGATTTTTATGGCTACACCTTC.